A selection of T cell receptor beta chains follows, all from one sample in a study of OX40 agonist ivuxolimab in advanced cancers. Assay used: immunoSEQ multiplex PCR; TCRdb lists only in-frame clones, some missing. The data contain tens of thousands of clones, 85% to 90% of them singletons. The material was CD4+ or CD8+ T cells sorted from blood, obtained in a trial of the OX40 agonist ivuxolimab. These receptors came from an adult with an advanced solid tumor such as melanoma, head and neck, liver or kidney cancer. Both conserved end residues are part of each CDR3.

J gene | V gene | CDR3 protein
TRBJ2-1 | TRBV6-5 | CASSTYTKMDEQFF
TRBJ1-1 | TRBV27 | CASSTRGNTEAFF
TRBJ2-7 | TRBV4-1 | CASSQAPGGTYEQYF
TRBJ2-1 | TRBV18 | CASSPGQGYNEQFF
TRBJ2-2 | TRBV20-1 | CSAREIGELFF
TRBJ1-4 | TRBV18 | CASSPYDSPEMDEKLFF
TRBJ2-1 | TRBV7-3 | CASSLISGPTLYNEQFF
TRBJ2-5 | TRBV7-9 | CASSTPGHGRVETQYF
TRBJ2-7 | TRBV7-9 | CASSAAAAYEQYF
TRBJ1-5 | TRBV28 | CASSLRSGIGKPQHF
TRBJ2-1 | TRBV28 | CASSLRASSYNEQFF
TRBJ2-5 | TRBV27 | CASSLFSGLQETQYF
TRBJ2-2 | TRBV5-1 | CASSTHTGELFF
TRBJ2-1 | TRBV7-6 | CASSLGGGPRYEQFF
TRBJ2-3 | TRBV21-1 | CASSHRDISTDTQYF
TRBJ2-7 | TRBV18 | CASSPPQFPYEQYF
TRBJ1-4 | TRBV18 | CASSPPDSFEKLFF
TRBJ2-7 | TRBV5-5 | CASSLGGYEQYF
TRBJ2-7 | TRBV7-8 | CASSPGPFSGNYEQYF
TRBJ2-1 | TRBV12-5 | CASGVSNYNEQFF
TRBJ1-1 | TRBV9 | CASSVGWGGDTEAFF
TRBJ2-3 | TRBV2 | CASSVGTDTQYF
TRBJ2-7 | TRBV6-1 | CASSEGTGGHEQYF
TRBJ2-2 | TRBV5-1 | CASSLEGVVTAGELFF
TRBJ2-6 | TRBV7-9 | CASSPPWGVEANVLTF